The T cell receptor (beta chain) described here comes from a study of OX40 agonist ivuxolimab in advanced cancers. Study at large: Given to patients was ivuxolimab, an agonistic anti-OX40 (CD134) antibody. Enrollees could have had prior anti-PD-1, anti-PD-L1 or anti-CTLA-4 therapy, which 40% to 45% had received.

The CDR3 consists of 13 residues. Germline assignment: CDR1 SGHTA and CDR2 FQGTGA. The V segment lost 4 bases and the J segment 9 bases; nucleotides outside the gene matches: 3. General study points: Clonal expansion was among the lowest in partial responders at 0.1-3.0 mg/kg, especially CD8+.

Using immunoSEQ multiplex PCR, the repertoire was profiled, and TCRdb retains in-frame clones only, with some absent. This table has approximately 110,000 clones, around 90% appearing once. About this clone: Its cognate antigen is unknown.

Sample: CD4+ or CD8+ T cells sorted from blood, taken in a trial of the OX40 agonist ivuxolimab. This TCR was recovered from an adult with an advanced solid tumor such as melanoma, head and neck, liver or kidney cancer. This chain joins TRBV7-3 and TRBJ2-1; 10 bases agree with TRBD1. The CDR3 DNA reads TGTGCCAGCAGCTCCCGACAGGGGGCTGAGCAGTTCTTC. Protein product: CASSSRQGAEQFF.